In this sample, the clone carrying this T cell receptor beta chain turned up a few times. This sample was taken from a study of low-dose radiotherapy and immunotherapy resistance in tumors. As for time point: before trial treatment. Germline-derived CDR1 and CDR2 are MNHGY and SAAAGT. The CDR3 is 12 amino acids. Trimming stripped 9 bases from V and 0 bases from J, with 6 bases between. Alpha and beta chains were covered, as first-strand cDNA relied on TRAV- and TRBV-specific primers. Amplification of TCRs used a constant-region primer and V-primer adapter for 15 to 25 PCR cycles. TCRdb re-called the reads with MiXCR, one entry per CDR3 protein. The profile shows about 89,000 distinct CDR3 sequences, under 9.5% of them singletons.

Sequences were derived from PBMCs, sampled before treatment. The chain joins TRBV6-8 to TRBJ2-4, with a tentative D call TRBD1 (5 bases). This clonotype was sampled from a male donor with prostate cancer. The CDR3 DNA sequence: TGTGCCAGTACAGGAGCCAAAAACATTCAGTACTTC. Translation: CASTGAKNIQYF.